These 21 T cell receptor beta chains share one sample of origin, sequenced in a study of T-cell reconstitution after alpha-beta-depleted transplantation in children. TCRbeta library preparation incorporated unique molecular identifiers. MiXCR, run by TCRdb on the PCR reads, gives a single entry per CDR3 protein. The profile shows 450,000 to 700,000 distinct CDR3 sequences, 27% of them singletons. The specimen was PBMCs, collected before TCRalphabeta/CD19-depleted stem cell transplant. The receptor source for this set is a boy under two years old with Wiskott-Aldrich syndrome, due to receive a stem cell transplant.

This clonotype was recorded a few times. In DNA, the CDR3 is TGCAGTGCCGTCACCGGGACAGGGAAAAACATTCAGTACTTC. Encoded protein: CSAVTGTGKNIQYF. This chain connects TRBV20-1 to TRBJ2-4, with 9 bases fitting TRBD1. Germline CDR1 and CDR2: DFQATT and SNEGSKA (reference sequence). Trimming took 6 bases from V and 4 from J; bases not matched to a gene: 7. CDR3 length: 14 residues.

The sample holds a few counts of this clonotype. The chain couples TRBV2 to TRBJ2-5; D might be TRBD2 (7 bases). Germline CDR1 reads SNHLY; CDR2 reads FYNNEI. The CDR3 loop spans 14 amino acids. V was pared by 2 bases and J by 4 bases, with 11 bases between. The CDR3 DNA reads TGTGCCAGCAGTGAAAGGGGGGAGGGAGAGACCCAGTACTTC. Amino acid sequence: CASSERGEGETQYF.

This clonotype has a handful of counts. The gene calls are TRBV20-1 and TRBJ1-3; D uncertain. The V gene's germline CDR1 is DFQATT and CDR2 SNEGSKA (reference sequence). The CDR3 loop spans 13 amino acids. With 5 bases removed from V and 0 bases from J, the gap between germline ends came to 8 bases. The chain's CDR3 is CSAAVYSGNTIYF. In DNA, the CDR3 is TGCAGTGCTGCGGTATACTCTGGAAACACCATATATTTT.

The rearrangement links TRBV5-1 to TRBJ1-3; the D is unclear. Trimming took off 0 bases at V and 0 bases at J, with 7 bases between the two ends. Per the germline V gene, CDR1 is SGHRS and CDR2 is YFSETQ. The CDR3 extends over 15 amino acids. The CDR3 sequence: CASSLGVGSGNTIYF. The CDR3 DNA is TGCGCCAGCAGCTTGGGTGTAGGCTCTGGAAACACCATATATTTT.

This rearrangement joins TRBV6-1 to TRBJ2-7; 12 positions match TRBD1. V gave up 6 bases and J gave up 6 bases; unmatched junction bases: 9. The CDR3 runs to 15 residues. Germline lookup yields CDR1 MNHNS and CDR2 SASEGT. CDR3 DNA sequence: TGTGCCAGCAGCCAACTGGGACAGGGGGCGGGCGAGCAGTACTTC. Its translation is CASSQLGQGAGEQYF.

This clonotype showed up just a few times. The CDR3 sequence is CSAGGGLAGLNEQFF. The DNA of the CDR3 is TGCAGTGCTGGAGGGGGACTAGCGGGGCTCAATGAGCAGTTCTTC. The chain employs TRBV20-1 and TRBJ2-1, with 13 bases fitting TRBD2. CDR3 length: 15 amino acids. Germline V CDR1 and CDR2: DFQATT, SNEGSKA (reference sequence). Trimming took 5 bases from V and 6 from J; bases not matched to a gene: 7.

The V call is TRBV5-1, the J call TRBJ1-1; 8 bases map to TRBD1. Germline assignment: CDR1 SGHRS and CDR2 YFSETQ. J lost 4 bases, V lost 4 bases, and 6 bases had no gene match. The CDR3 runs 14 residues. The CDR3 region is CASSRTGIATEAFF. CDR3 DNA sequence: TGCGCCAGCAGCCGGACAGGGATCGCCACTGAAGCTTTCTTT.

This chain links TRBV28 with TRBJ2-4; TRBD1 matches 7 bases. This CDR3 spans 18 amino acids. Per the germline V gene, CDR1 is MDHEN and CDR2 is SYDVKM. J gave up 0 bases and V 5 bases, and 13 bases lay outside the gene matches. The CDR3 DNA sequence: TGTGCCAGCAGTCTGCCCGGGACAGTGATTTTAGCCAAAAACATTCAGTACTTC. This sequence encodes CASSLPGTVILAKNIQYF.

This clonotype showed up just a few times. The chain has TRBV5-1 and TRBJ2-7, with no clear D. CDR3 size: 13 residues. Trimming shortened V by 2 bases and J by 3 bases, and 9 bases separated the two germline ends. In germline, CDR1 is SGHRS, CDR2 YFSETQ. CDR3 protein: CASSLRPNYEQYF. CDR3 nucleotides: TGCGCCAGCAGCTTACGGCCCAACTACGAGCAGTACTTC.

The chain carries TRBV5-1 and TRBJ2-7, with D tentatively TRBD2 (5 bases). Germline V gives CDR1 SGHRS, CDR2 YFSETQ. The CDR3 extends over 14 amino acids. The V gene lost 4 bases and the J gene lost 0 bases, with 11 bases spanning the gap. The CDR3 DNA is TGCGCCAGCAGCCCCGGGGTGCACTCCTACGAGCAGTACTTC. Translation gives CASSPGVHSYEQYF.

The J gene is TRBJ2-1, the V gene TRBV27, with unresolved D. Trimming removed 4 bases from V and 12 bases from J, with 25 bases in between. The germline CDR1 and CDR2 sequences are MNHEY and SMNVEV (reference sequence). This CDR3 is 16 amino acids long. The CDR3 spells CASSYQWAAPYQVQFF. The CDR3 DNA follows: TGTGCCAGCAGTTATCAGTGGGCAGCCCCCTACCAAGTGCAGTTCTTC.

V is TRBV5-1 and J is TRBJ2-7; D could derive from TRBD1 or TRBD2 (5 bases each). CDR3 size: 14 residues. Deletions cut 0 bases from V and 5 bases from J, with 12 bases between. Looked up from germline, CDR1 is SGHRS and CDR2 is YFSETQ. CDR3 amino acids: CASSLAARDDEQYF. The CDR3, as DNA: TGCGCCAGCAGCTTGGCCGCTAGGGACGACGAGCAGTACTTC.

This clonotype was detected only a few times. This rearrangement joins TRBV20-1 to TRBJ2-3; D remains unclear. The CDR3 has 15 residues. With 6 bases removed from V and 2 bases from J, the gap between germline ends came to 18 bases. The V gene's germline CDR1 is DFQATT and CDR2 SNEGSKA (reference sequence). Here the CDR3 reads CSAARLPPYTDTQYF. The CDR3 bases are TGCAGTGCAGCCCGGCTACCGCCCTACACAGATACGCAGTATTTT.

V and J are TRBV27 and TRBJ2-1; 7 nucleotides agree with TRBD2. Germline-derived CDR1 and CDR2 are MNHEY and SMNVEV (reference sequence). V gave up 6 bases and J gave up 4 bases; unmatched junction bases: 9. CDR3 length: 15 residues. The CDR3 loop is CASSDWLAEYNEQFF. Written as DNA, the CDR3 is TGTGCCAGCAGCGACTGGCTAGCGGAATACAATGAGCAGTTCTTC.

This rearrangement joins TRBV27 to TRBJ2-7; D might be TRBD1 (6 bases). Germline V gene lookup returns CDR1 MNHEY and CDR2 SMNVEV (reference sequence). The V end lost 9 bases, the J end lost 0 bases, and 15 bases lay between the germline ends. There are 14 residues in the CDR3. CDR3 sequence reads: CASGRQGFSYEQYF. The CDR3 bases are TGTGCCAGTGGCCGGCAGGGGTTCTCCTACGAGCAGTACTTC.

The CDR3: CSAKGLVNNEQFF. In DNA, the CDR3 is TGCAGTGCTAAAGGCCTAGTGAACAATGAGCAGTTCTTC. V is TRBV20-1 and J is TRBJ2-1; the D is unclear. The CDR3 covers 13 residues. The germline CDR1 and CDR2 sequences are DFQATT and SNEGSKA (reference sequence). The V gene lost 4 bases and the J gene lost 5 bases, with 12 bases spanning the gap.

The J gene is TRBJ2-7, the V gene TRBV30, with D perhaps assigned TRBD1 or TRBD2 (6 bases each). CDR1 is GTSNPN, CDR2 SVGIG, per germline (reference sequence). Trimming left V 7 bases short and J 1 base short, with 17 bases between. The CDR3 loop spans 14 amino acids. In DNA form, the CDR3 reads TGTGCCTCGAATGGAGGGGGAGCATCCTACGAGCAGTACTTC. Translating gives CASNGGGASYEQYF.

The chain joins TRBV5-1 to TRBJ1-2; 7 nucleotides align to TRBD1. V was clipped by 5 bases and J by 3 bases; unmatched bases: 7. CDR3 length: 14 residues. The germline gives CDR1 SGHRS, CDR2 YFSETQ. Here the CDR3 DNA reads TGCGCCAGCAGTCCTATACAGGGGCACTATGGCTACACCTTC. The encoded protein is CASSPIQGHYGYTF.

This chain uses TRBV7-6 with TRBJ1-4, with D unclear. Looked up from germline, CDR1 is SGHVS and CDR2 is FNYEAQ. The CDR3 is 13 amino acids. V was trimmed by 1 base and J by 5 bases, leaving 5 bases between them. This chain's CDR3 is CASSLVENEKLFF. Written as DNA, the CDR3 is TGTGCCAGCAGCTTAGTAGAAAATGAAAAACTGTTTTTT. Complete variable domain (other parts from reference TRBV7-6 and TRBJ1-4): GAGVSQSPRYKVTKRGQDVALRCDPISGHVSLYWYRQALGQGPEFLTYFNYEAQQDKSGLPNDRFSAERPEGSISTLTIQRTEQRDSAMYRCASSLVENEKLFFGSGTQLSVL.

This chain joins TRBV5-1 and TRBJ2-1, with TRBD1 matching over 8 bases. CDR1 is SGHRS, CDR2 YFSETQ, per germline. This CDR3 spans 15 amino acids. Trimming cost V 4 bases and J 3 bases; bases outside gene matches: 6. Here the CDR3 DNA reads TGCGCCAGCAGCCCCTCACAGGGGGACTACAATGAGCAGTTCTTC. Encoded protein: CASSPSQGDYNEQFF.

This clonotype was detected a few times. The chain is built from TRBV5-1 and TRBJ2-5, with 8 bases fitting TRBD2. Germline V CDR1 and CDR2: SGHRS, YFSETQ. This CDR3 spans 15 amino acids. Germline trimming cut 6 bases from V and 4 bases from J; bases unmatched to any gene: 11. CDR3 coding DNA: TGCGCCAGCACGGGGAGCACTAGCGGCGGAGAGACCCAGTACTTC. Translated, it gives CASTGSTSGGETQYF.